Detailed here is one TCR beta chain. The antigen remains undetermined. Germline V gives CDR1 SQVTM, CDR2 ANQGSEA. With V trimmed by 4 bases and J by 1 base, 2 bases remained unmatched. The CDR3 is 13 residues long. This sample stems from a study of cytomegalovirus exposure and HLA in healthy donors. As for the study in general: A later analysis reported the same platform for the 90 to 150 validation repertoires and the approximately 700 first-cohort repertoires.

General study points: Cytomegalovirus association was assigned to about 150 TCR beta chains. There were some public TCRs occurring in many donors, but most TCR sequences were rare. Subsequent analysis found a tendency for first-cohort TCR clusters to co-occur within the 120 or so validation repertoires.

The protocol was immunoSEQ multiplex PCR, while the TCRdb copy is restricted to in-frame clones and leaves out a portion. The table has about 200,000 clones, 80% to 90% seen once. V gene TRBV29-1 combines with J gene TRBJ1-1; TRBD1 aligns across 8 bases. Input material: PBMCs. The receptor was isolated from a woman in her thirties in good health and CMV-seronegative. CDR3 amino acids: CSVGGTGNTEAFF. The CDR3 DNA is TGCAGCGTTGGCGGGACAGGGAACACTGAAGCTTTCTTT. Full variable domain (rest looked up from reference TRBV29-1 and TRBJ1-1): SAVISQKPSRDICQRGTSLTIQCQVDSQVTMMFWYRQQPGQSLTLIATANQGSEATYESGFVIDKFPISRPNLTFSTLTVSNMSPEDSSIYLCSVGGTGNTEAFFGQGTRLTVV.